This is a list of T cell receptor beta chains from one sample in a study of cytomegalovirus exposure and HLA in healthy donors. Clones were read by immunoSEQ multiplex PCR, and TCRdb kept only the in-frame ones, dropping some. This table has about 130,000 clones, roughly 83% appearing once. The sample consisted of PBMCs. The receptors were sampled from a man aged 18 to 35 in good health and CMV-seropositive. CDR3s include the opening cysteine and the closing phenylalanine or tryptophan. The D gene is left open where the match is weak. Size is stated for part of the rows, as once, few or many counts, or as a class when the clone is expanded.

D gene	CDR3 length	V gene	clone size	J gene	CDR3 DNA	CDR3 protein
NA	12	TRBV4-2	few	TRBJ2-7	TGTGCCAGCAGCCAAGGGCCGGGCGAGCAGTACTTC	CASSQGPGEQYF
NA	12	TRBV7-9	NA	TRBJ2-7	TGTGCCAGCAGCCCAGGGGATGGGGAGCAGTACTTC	CASSPGDGEQYF
TRBD2	19	TRBV7-3	NA	TRBJ2-1	TGTGCCAGCAGCTTAAACGTTGCGGGGGGCCTGTCAGCCTACAATGAGCAGTTCTTC	CASSLNVAGGLSAYNEQFF
TRBD2	16	TRBV27	NA	TRBJ2-7	TGTGCCAGCAGTTGGACTAGCGGGGGGGCCGGTCGTGAGCAGTACTTC	CASSWTSGGAGREQYF
NA	11	TRBV20-1	few	TRBJ2-2	TGCAGTGTGGGTAGGAGCGGGGAGCTGTTTTTT	CSVGRSGELFF
NA	17	TRBV10-3	NA	TRBJ2-6	TGTGCCATCAGTGACAGGGAAGGCTTGTCTGGGGCCAACGTCCTGACTTTC	CAISDREGLSGANVLTF
TRBD1	15	TRBV30	NA	TRBJ2-2	TGTGCCTGGAGTGAAGGACAGGGTCCAACCGGGGAGCTGTTTTTT	CAWSEGQGPTGELFF
NA	14	TRBV9	NA	TRBJ2-3	TGTGCCAGCAGCGTAAAAGCTAGCACAGATACGCAGTATTTT	CASSVKASTDTQYF
TRBD2	17	TRBV7-9	NA	TRBJ2-4	TGTGCCAGCAGCCCCGGTAGCGGGATTGGTGCCAAAAACATTCAGTACTTC	CASSPGSGIGAKNIQYF
TRBD2	15	TRBV6-5	NA	TRBJ2-5	TGTGCCAGCAGTTCCTTGGGACTACCCCAAGAGACCCAGTACTTC	CASSSLGLPQETQYF
TRBD1	17	TRBV9	NA	TRBJ2-3	TGTGCCAGCAGCCCCCACCCACAGGGGGCGAGCACAGATACGCAGTATTTT	CASSPHPQGASTDTQYF
TRBD1	13	TRBV19	NA	TRBJ1-4	TGTGCCAGTAGTCTTCAGGACAGGGAAAAACTGTTTTTT	CASSLQDREKLFF
NA	15	TRBV28	NA	TRBJ2-7	TGTGCCAGCAGTTATACTTGGGGGACAACCTACGAGCAGTACTTC	CASSYTWGTTYEQYF
NA	15	TRBV19	NA	TRBJ1-3	TGTGCCAGTAGTATCCCCAGGGCCGGAGGAAACACCATATATTTT	CASSIPRAGGNTIYF
TRBD1	16	TRBV6-1	NA	TRBJ2-4	TGTGCCAGCAGTGAAAAAAGGACAGGGGGCGGGTTTGGGGCGAACTTC	CASSEKRTGGGFGANF
NA	13	TRBV29-1	NA	TRBJ2-7	TGCAGCGTTGAATTGGTAGGGGATCACGAGCAGTACTTC	CSVELVGDHEQYF
TRBD1	14	TRBV27	few	TRBJ1-1	TGTGCCAGCAGTTTGGACAGGGGGGGGACTGAAGCTTTCTTT	CASSLDRGGTEAFF
NA	12	TRBV30	NA	TRBJ2-2	TGTGCCTGGAGTGTACAAACCGGGGAGCTGTTTTTT	CAWSVQTGELFF
TRBD2	15	TRBV4-1	NA	TRBJ2-1	TGCGCCAGCAGCCAAGGAGGGACTAGCGGGGGGGCGGAGTTCTTC	CASSQGGTSGGAEFF
TRBD1	14	TRBV6-5	once	TRBJ1-5	TGTGCCAGCAGTTTTACGGGACAGGGGGAAGCCCAGCATTTT	CASSFTGQGEAQHF
NA	13	TRBV9	NA	TRBJ2-3	TGTGCCAGCAGCGTAAATGCGGGTCGTACGCAGTATTTT	CASSVNAGRTQYF
TRBD2	15	TRBV7-3	NA	TRBJ2-1	TGTGCCAGCAGCTTTAGCGGGGAAACCTACAATGAGCAGTTCTTC	CASSFSGETYNEQFF
TRBD1	16	TRBV6-6	NA	TRBJ1-5	TGTGCCAGCACCGAGGGGGCAGGGCGTTCTAATCAGCCCCAGCATTTT	CASTEGAGRSNQPQHF
NA	16	TRBV13	NA	TRBJ2-1	TGTGCCAGCAGCTTAGGTCCCCAGGGCGAAGACAATGAGCAGTTCTTC	CASSLGPQGEDNEQFF
TRBD1	14	TRBV7-8	few	TRBJ1-2	TGTGCCAGCAGGGAGGGGGCTGGTAACTATGGCTACACCTTC	CASREGAGNYGYTF
TRBD1	16	TRBV25-1	once	TRBJ1-1	TGTGCCAGCAGTGAGGGGACAGGTGGTATGGGCACTGAAGCTTTCTTT	CASSEGTGGMGTEAFF
NA	16	TRBV9	NA	TRBJ1-2	TGTGCCAGCAGCGCACCCCAGGCAGCCGCGCTTGAAGCCTACACCTTC	CASSAPQAAALEAYTF
TRBD1	15	TRBV7-9	NA	TRBJ2-7	TGTGCCAGCAGCTCCAGGACAGGGCGCTCCTACGAGCAGTACTTC	CASSSRTGRSYEQYF
NA	17	TRBV19	NA	TRBJ1-5	TGTGCCAGTAGTGTTCTGGCCGGTGACTATAGCAATCAGCCCCAGCATTTT	CASSVLAGDYSNQPQHF
TRBD2	16	TRBV5-1	NA	TRBJ2-3	TGCGCCAGCAGCTTGCAAGTAGCGGGGGGCAGGGATACGCAGTATTTT	CASSLQVAGGRDTQYF
NA	14	TRBV6-1	NA	TRBJ1-1	TGTGCCAGCAATGAACGGGGGTTGAACACGGAAGCTTTCTTT	CASNERGLNTEAFF
NA	16	TRBV9	NA	TRBJ1-4	TGTGCCAGCAGCCCAGGACAGTTTGCAACTAATGAAAAACTGTTTTTT	CASSPGQFATNEKLFF
NA	13	TRBV11-2	once	TRBJ1-2	TGTGCCAGCGCAAGGGCGCGGGACTATGGCTACACCTTC	CASARARDYGYTF